What follows are 29 T cell receptor beta chains derived from one specimen sequenced in a study of monozygotic twins with cystic fibrosis. Here immunoSEQ multiplex PCR was the method, and the copy in TCRdb shows in-frame clones only, minus some. The top ten hold 1.5% to 2% of the sample, which has 18,000 or so clones, more than 80% seen once. The source material was blood. The receptors stem from a girl aged 2-10 years with cystic fibrosis.

This rearrangement joins TRBV10-3 to TRBJ1-2, with 7 bases identical to TRBD1. V lost 0 bases to trimming and J lost 7 bases; unmatched junction nucleotides: 17. Germline V gene sequence: CDR1 ENHRY, CDR2 SYGVKD. The CDR3 loop spans 18 amino acids. In DNA form, the CDR3 reads TGTGCCATCAGTGAGTCCTCCCAGGGGGGGGGACGAACGGGTGGCTACACCTTC. This translates into CAISESSQGGGRTGGYTF.

The chain uses TRBV7-9 and TRBJ1-1; no firm D call. Germline loops: CDR1 SEHNR, CDR2 FQNEAQ (reference sequence). The CDR3 has 16 residues. Trimming removed 5 bases from V and 0 bases from J, with 16 bases in between. CDR3 region: CASSRPSSLMNTEAFF. DNA for the CDR3: TGTGCCAGCAGCCGCCCGTCGAGTCTCATGAACACTGAAGCTTTCTTT.

The chain has TRBV14 and TRBJ2-1; tentative D call: TRBD2 (5 bases). The germline gives CDR1 SGHDN, CDR2 FVKESK. The CDR3 contains 15 residues. Trimming cost V 1 base and J 4 bases, with 11 bases left between them. The CDR3 reads CASSQGSSRYNEQFF. In nucleotides, the CDR3 is TGTGCCAGCAGCCAAGGTTCTAGCAGGTACAATGAGCAGTTCTTC.

This chain uses TRBV4-1 with TRBJ2-3; D tentatively reads TRBD1 or TRBD2 (5 bases each). This CDR3 is built from 15 residues. Germline V gene sequence: CDR1 MGHRA, CDR2 YSYEKL. Trimming took 3 bases from V and 2 from J, leaving 12 bases between them. Written as DNA, the CDR3 is TGCGCCAGCAGCCAGGGAGACAGACCCACAGATACGCAGTATTTT. It yields the protein CASSQGDRPTDTQYF.

This chain links TRBV19 with TRBJ1-1; the D is unclear. The V gene's germline CDR1 is LNHDA and CDR2 SQIVND (reference sequence). The CDR3 covers 12 residues. Between the trimmed V and J ends, which lost 1 base and 4 bases, there was a span of 4 bases. CDR3 sequence (DNA): TGTGCCAGTAGTATAGGAGTCACTGAAGCTTTCTTT. As protein: CASSIGVTEAFF. The full variable domain, in which reference TRBV19 and TRBJ1-1 provide the parts outside the CDR3, is DGGITQSPKYLFRKEGQNVTLSCEQNLNHDAMYWYRQDPGQGLRLIYYSQIVNDFQKGDIAEGYSVSREKKESFPLTVTSAQKNPTAFYLCASSIGVTEAFFGQGTRLTVV.

V gene TRBV7-9 combines with J gene TRBJ2-5, with 10 bases identical to TRBD1. CDR3 length: 18 residues. The V gene's germline CDR1 is SEHNR and CDR2 FQNEAQ (reference sequence). Trimming cost V 2 bases and J 2 bases; bases outside gene matches: 11. The chain's CDR3 is CASSLPNRQGARQETQYF. The CDR3, as DNA: TGTGCCAGCAGCTTACCTAACCGACAGGGGGCGAGGCAAGAGACCCAGTACTTC.

The sample holds one count of this clone. The chain links TRBV6-5 to TRBJ1-1; 9 nucleotides align to TRBD1. V dropped 5 bases and J dropped 4; count of bases not matched to a gene: 5. Germline V lookup: CDR1 MNHEY, CDR2 SVGAGI. This CDR3 region has 14 residues. CDR3 DNA sequence: TGTGCCAGCAGTAAGAAGACAGGGGGCACTGAAGCTTTCTTT. Its protein product is CASSKKTGGTEAFF.

The CDR3 bases are TGTGCCAGCTCCTTGGAACCGGGCGGGGGCGACTATGGCTACACCTTC. Translated: CASSLEPGGGDYGYTF. The chain recombines TRBV5-4 with TRBJ1-2; possibly TRBD1 for D (6 bases). CDR3 length: 16 amino acids. Per the germline V gene, CDR1 is SGHNT and CDR2 is YYREEE (reference sequence). Trimming left V 7 bases short and J 3 bases short, with 22 bases between. The entire variable domain, with the rest obtained from reference TRBV5-4 and TRBJ1-2, is as follows: ETGVTQSPTHLIKTRGQQVTLRCSSQSGHNTVSWYQQALGQGPQFIFQYYREEENGRGNFPPRFSGLQFPNYSSELNVNALELDDSALYLCASSLEPGGGDYGYTFGSGTRLTVV.

The chain combines TRBV28 with TRBJ2-1; 8 nucleotides agree with TRBD2. The CDR3 length is 13 residues. The trim removed 7 bases at V and 6 bases at J, leaving 5 bases unmatched. The germline V gene encodes CDR1 MDHEN and CDR2 SYDVKM. The CDR3 is CASTLREGNEQFF. CDR3 sequence (DNA): TGTGCCAGCACCCTACGGGAGGGCAATGAGCAGTTCTTC.

This sequence joins TRBV19 and TRBJ1-2; 11 bases agree with TRBD1. Germline V lookup: CDR1 LNHDA, CDR2 SQIVND (reference sequence). After removal of 11 bases from V and 3 bases from J, the junction contained 8 bases not matched to a gene. The CDR3 runs to 14 residues. CDR3 DNA: TGTGCCTCCAAGAGGGACAGGGGGGACTATGGCTACACCTTC. Its translation is CASKRDRGDYGYTF.

J is TRBJ2-1 and V is TRBV18, with D possibly being TRBD1 (6 bases). V lost 5 bases, J lost 0 bases, and 17 bases lay in between. The germline gives CDR1 KGHSH, CDR2 LQKENI. The CDR3 is 17 amino acids. In nucleotides, the CDR3 is TGTGCCAGCTCAAGTAGTAACAGGGCCAGCTCCTACAATGAGCAGTTCTTC. Protein sequence: CASSSSNRASSYNEQFF.

This clone has just one count. This sequence joins TRBV5-6 and TRBJ2-7; 11 positions agree with TRBD2. Germline values: CDR1 SGHDT, CDR2 YYEEEE. The CDR3 consists of 16 residues. The junction had 3 bases not matched to a gene; V was cut back by 0 bases and J by 1 base. CDR3 sequence: CASSLGLAGRSYEQYF. In DNA, the CDR3 is TGTGCCAGCAGCTTGGGACTAGCGGGGAGATCCTACGAGCAGTACTTC.

CDR3 nucleotides: TGTGCCAGCAGCTTGGCCCCCGAGCAGTACTTC. Its translation: CASSLAPEQYF. V and J are TRBV5-8 and TRBJ2-7; no firm D call. The CDR3 spans 11 residues. Germline CDR1 is SGHTS and CDR2 is YDEGEE. V gave up 0 bases and J gave up 6 bases, with 4 bases separating them.

The chain links TRBV5-1 to TRBJ2-1; 9 bases are a match to TRBD1. Germline values: CDR1 SGHRS, CDR2 YFSETQ. V lost 4 bases, J lost 5 bases, and 10 bases stayed unmatched. The CDR3 is 16 residues long. The CDR3 nucleotides are TGCGCCAGCAGCCCCCGCTCTCGGACAGGGGACAATGAGCAGTTCTTC. Amino acid sequence: CASSPRSRTGDNEQFF.

V gene TRBV6-5 combines with J gene TRBJ2-5, with D possibly TRBD1 on 5 matching bases. The CDR3 spans 16 residues. Per the germline V gene, CDR1 is MNHEY and CDR2 is SVGAGI. The ends were cut back, 0 bases at V and 0 bases at J, with 11 bases in the middle. The CDR3 DNA reads as TGTGCCAGCAGTTACTCCGCCACAGGTCACCAAGAGACCCAGTACTTC. The encoded protein is CASSYSATGHQETQYF.

This chain uses TRBV5-1 with TRBJ1-1; maybe TRBD1 (6 bases). V was pared by 2 bases and J by 3 bases, with 14 bases between. CDR1 and CDR2 (germline): SGHRS, YFSETQ. This CDR3 has 15 residues. CDR3 DNA: TGCGCCAGCAGCTTTCTTCAGGGGTTCGACACTGAAGCTTTCTTT. Residues: CASSFLQGFDTEAFF.

V usage is TRBV14 and J usage is TRBJ2-5; D unresolved. Germline V lookup: CDR1 SGHDN, CDR2 FVKESK. This CDR3 has 15 residues. The V end was cut by 4 bases, the J end by 5 bases, with 17 bases between. The CDR3 region is CASSPSVRLGETQYF. For the CDR3, the DNA is TGTGCCAGCAGCCCTTCTGTGAGGTTGGGTGAGACCCAGTACTTC.

V gene TRBV5-5 combines with J gene TRBJ1-1, with a tentative D call TRBD1 (5 bases). Germline CDR1 reads SGHKS; CDR2 reads YYEKEE (reference sequence). This CDR3 has 14 residues. V lost 3 bases, J lost 1 base, and 10 bases lay in between. The CDR3 bases are TGTGCCAGCAGCTCCGGGGCCTCGAACACTGAAGCTTTCTTT. This codes for CASSSGASNTEAFF.

This chain joins TRBV5-4 and TRBJ2-2; 9 bases agree with TRBD1. The CDR3 has 16 residues. Per the germline V gene, CDR1 is SGHNT and CDR2 is YYREEE (reference sequence). The V gene end was trimmed by 0 bases and the J gene end by 2 bases; junction bases not matched to a gene: 2. The DNA of the CDR3 is TGTGCCAGCAGCTTGGCGGGACAGGGTAACACCGGGGAGCTGTTTTTT. Protein: CASSLAGQGNTGELFF.

The chain recombines TRBV7-2 with TRBJ1-5; D is perhaps TRBD1 (6 bases). Germline V gene sequence: CDR1 SGHTA, CDR2 FQGNSA. The CDR3 totals 18 residues. With 1 base removed from V and 4 bases from J, the gap between germline ends came to 20 bases. Here the CDR3 DNA reads TGTGCCAGCAGCTTAGTTACAGGGTTGGGTCGGCTAAATCAGCCCCAGCATTTT. Its protein is CASSLVTGLGRLNQPQHF.

The chain uses TRBV30 and TRBJ1-5; 7 nucleotides match TRBD1. This CDR3 region has 15 residues. V trimming: 5 bases; J trimming: 0 bases; junction bases outside the gene matches: 7. Germline V gene lookup returns CDR1 GTSNPN and CDR2 SVGIG (reference sequence). CDR3 coding DNA: TGTGCCTGGGATACAGGGGACCATAGCAATCAGCCCCAGCATTTT. As protein: CAWDTGDHSNQPQHF.

The chain joins TRBV18 to TRBJ2-4; 12 positions match TRBD2. The V gene's germline CDR1 is KGHSH and CDR2 LQKENI. There are 15 residues in the CDR3. The trim removed 2 bases at V and 4 bases at J, leaving 0 bases unmatched. The CDR3 bases are TGTGCCAGCTCACCAGGACTAGCGGGGAAAAACATTCAGTACTTC. It codes for CASSPGLAGKNIQYF.

The gene calls are TRBV5-5 and TRBJ2-7, with TRBD1 matching over 10 bases. Germline CDR1 is SGHKS and CDR2 is YYEKEE (reference sequence). Trimming cost V 3 bases and J 3 bases; bases outside gene matches: 6. CDR3 length equals 15 residues. CDR3 protein: CASSWGQGKDYEQYF. DNA of the CDR3: TGTGCCAGCAGCTGGGGACAGGGGAAAGACTACGAGCAGTACTTC.

The chain couples TRBV13 to TRBJ2-5; D is undetermined. The J call may be in error: the DNA end matches TRBJ2-7 better. The CDR3 covers 12 residues. Germline CDR1 reads PRHDT; CDR2 reads FYEKMQ (reference sequence). Here the CDR3 DNA reads TGTGCCAGCAGCTTAAGGACCTACGAGCAGTACTTC. It codes for CASSLRTYEQYF.

The V call is TRBV4-1, the J call TRBJ2-1, with D perhaps matching TRBD2 (6 bases). CDR3 length: 15 residues. CDR1 MGHRA and CDR2 YSYEKL come from the germline V gene. Trimming removed 4 bases at V and 4 bases at J, with 14 bases between. The DNA of the CDR3 is TGCGCCAGCAGCCCGGGACTTACCTATTACAATGAGCAGTTCTTC. It encodes CASSPGLTYYNEQFF.

This clone was counted a few times. The rearrangement links TRBV11-2 to TRBJ2-1, with D tentatively TRBD1 or TRBD2 (6 bases each). CDR1 and CDR2 (germline): SGHAT, FQNNGV. This CDR3 has 17 residues. V lost 0 bases, J lost 6 bases, and 18 bases lay in between. The CDR3 here is CASSLEGTGGVVNEQFF. The CDR3, as DNA: TGTGCCAGCAGCTTAGAGGGCACCGGGGGCGTTGTCAATGAGCAGTTCTTC. The variable domain in full, with the rest retrieved from reference TRBV11-2 and TRBJ2-1, is EAGVAQSPRYKIIEKRQSVAFWCNPISGHATLYWYQQILGQGPKLLIQFQNNGVVDDSQLPKDRFSAERLKGVDSTLKIQPAKLEDSAVYLCASSLEGTGGVVNEQFFGPGTRLTVL.

V usage is TRBV21-1 and J usage is TRBJ1-4; the D call TRBD1 from the table was never checked on the DNA. TRBV21-1 is given as a pseudogene. The CDR3 spans 19 residues. The CDR3 DNA reads TGTGCCAGCAGCAGCGCATTCCGGGACAGAGAAGGAACTAATGAAAAACTGTTTTTT. This encodes CASSSAFRDREGTNEKLFF.

This clone was seen only a few times. The V and J genes are TRBV14 and TRBJ1-1, with D unresolved. CDR3 length: 16 residues. Germline V CDR1 and CDR2: SGHDN, FVKESK. The V and J ends lost 4 bases and 3 bases respectively, with 18 bases between them. The CDR3 region has the DNA TGTGCCAGCAGCCTTTCCTACCTTAGGGAATACACTGAAGCTTTCTTT. Translation gives CASSLSYLREYTEAFF.

The chain employs TRBV5-8 and TRBJ2-1; TRBD1 matches 9 bases. Germline V gene lookup returns CDR1 SGHTS and CDR2 YDEGEE. This CDR3 is 18 amino acids long. The V and J ends lost 2 bases and 3 bases, in that order; junction bases with no gene match: 12. CDR3 sequence: CASSFRDRVEVGYNEQFF. Here the CDR3 DNA reads TGTGCCAGCAGCTTCCGGGACAGGGTGGAAGTGGGCTACAATGAGCAGTTCTTC.